This T cell receptor (beta chain) was recovered during a study of blood T cell repertoires in COVID-19 (dated by TCRdb to 2020 to 2022). Looking at the study overall: Samples from collaborators originated in the United States, Italy and Spain and spanned both the acute and convalescent phases of COVID-19. The material from the prospective study consisted of cDNA or gDNA derived from T cells, B-cell-depleted T cells, or PBMCs. Deeply sampled blood TCRbeta repertoires from subjects exposed to, actively infected with, or recovered from COVID-19 were included in the dataset. The repertoires were released in a freely available public database meant as a resource for research on the immune response to SARS-CoV-2. The samples were drawn from two sources: the first 160 participants of the ongoing ImmuneRACE study, and fewer than 1,500 subjects contributed by 6 global collaborators. A de-identified subject ID, COVID-19 status, age in years and sex were almost always included in the sample metadata. Where available, HLA class I and class II types were taken from metadata supplied by the sample provider and were not determined by assay-based typing. What the study reported, not specific to this receptor: How much clinical and demographic metadata was included differed by source and by participant, and the metadata was provided uncurated.

The cysteine opens and the phenylalanine closes a CDR3 of 15 amino acids. The retained sequence is limited to the CDR3, 45 bases, with the frame set at the first base. Cut back by 1 base and 2 bases, the V and J ends lie 9 bases apart. CDR1 MNHNS and CDR2 SASEGT were looked up in the germline V gene. The immunoSEQ Assay, a bias-controlled multiplex PCR, was used to amplify TCRbeta CDR3 regions from genomic DNA. The original pipeline was this. Nucleated cell counts per sample were estimated from amplification of reference gene primers within the assay. To quantify the absolute abundance of each unique TCRbeta CDR3 rearrangement, sequence reads were collapsed and filtered. For each sample, productive Simpson clonality was calculated by taking the square root of Simpson's diversity index across productive rearrangements. Here the immuneACCESS table is served through TCRdb, limited to in-frame sequences with V and J called. Missing clones are a known gap in these copies; in checked studies unresolved V genes cover under half, and the rest lacks a known reason. For V, J and clone size, that table is used; D and trimming come from the DNA. This sample lists fewer than 200,000 clones; 80% to 90% were detected once. The ten largest clonotypes hold about 8.4% of the sample.

Regarding this clone: Its specific antigen is unknown. Within one base of it there is no much larger clone, and no base qualities were kept.

Participants in the prospective study were aged roughly 18 to 100 years, lived in approximately 26 United States geographic areas, and enrolled through a virtual design. Cohort assignment in the prospective study relied on participant-reported clinical history from a screening survey and a study questionnaire. ImmuneRACE Cohort 3 recovered participants were defined by two consecutive negative NP/OP PCR tests, healthcare professional clearance, or symptom resolution. Mobile phlebotomists in the prospective study collected whole blood, serum and a nasopharyngeal or oropharyngeal swab from every participant. Additional blood draws and questionnaires over a roughly two-month period could optionally be provided by prospective study participants. Blood samples from the prospective study were shipped frozen or at room temperature prior to DNA extraction.

The specimen was PBMCs or T cells enriched from blood (not recorded which). This TCR was sampled from a woman between 18 and 29 years old who had recovered from COVID-19. The chain is assembled from TRBV6-1 and TRBJ1-5; a tentative D call is TRBD1 (6 bases match). The DNA is as follows: TGTGCCAGCAGTGAAGGCAGGGGAGGCAATCAGCCCCAGCATTTT. It translates as CASSEGRGGNQPQHF.